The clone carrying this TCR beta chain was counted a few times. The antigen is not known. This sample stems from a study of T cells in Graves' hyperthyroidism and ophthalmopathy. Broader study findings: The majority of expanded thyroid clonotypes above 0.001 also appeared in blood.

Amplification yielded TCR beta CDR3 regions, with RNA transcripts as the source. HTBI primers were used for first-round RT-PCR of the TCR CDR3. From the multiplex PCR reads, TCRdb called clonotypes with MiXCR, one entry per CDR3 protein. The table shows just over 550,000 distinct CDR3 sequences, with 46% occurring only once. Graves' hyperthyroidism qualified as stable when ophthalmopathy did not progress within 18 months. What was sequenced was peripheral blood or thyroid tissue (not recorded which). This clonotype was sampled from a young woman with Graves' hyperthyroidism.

The CDR3 sequence: CSALQGASLEETQYF. The DNA for the CDR3 is TGCAGTGCCCTACAGGGGGCCTCCCTAGAAGAGACCCAGTACTTC. The chain is built from TRBV20-1 and TRBJ2-5; TRBD1 agrees at 9 bases. The CDR3 runs 15 residues. Germline V gene lookup returns CDR1 DFQATT and CDR2 SNEGSKA (reference sequence). J gave up 3 bases and V 6 bases, and 11 bases lay outside the gene matches.